A single TCR beta chain is shown here with its context. The V end was cut by 3 bases, the J end by 2 bases, with 8 bases between. Germline lookup yields CDR1 SGHTA and CDR2 FQGTGA. The CDR3 loop spans 13 amino acids. TCRdb keeps only in-frame clones here, not all; method: immunoSEQ multiplex PCR. The data show just under 50,000 clones, 70% to 85% seen once. The sample belongs to a study of blood T cell repertoires in COVID-19. Study overall: T cells, B-cell-depleted T cells, or PBMCs provided the cDNA or gDNA that served as material.

This TCR was recovered from an older man with acute or convalescent COVID-19. Sequencing was done on a sample of peripheral blood. V gene TRBV7-3 combines with J gene TRBJ2-7; D not certain. Written as DNA, the CDR3 is TGTGCCAGCAGCTTGGGCAGCACCTACGAGCAGTACTTC. Translation: CASSLGSTYEQYF.